The 7 T cell receptor beta chains listed next were all sequenced from one sample in a study of regulatory T cells in long-lasting Graves disease. Described time point: persistent/refractory GD, antithyroid drugs over 5 years with positive TRAb. PBMC RNA served as the TCR library source. Construction of the TCR beta libraries employed iRepertoire HTBI primers in conjunction with Arm-PCR of CDR3 regions. TCRdb re-called the multiplex PCR reads through MiXCR, storing one row per CDR3 protein. Of hundreds of thousands of distinct CDR3 sequences listed, under 25% were seen once; the top ten hold 6.5% to 9%. The material was peripheral blood mononuclear cells (PBMCs), obtained when the disease was refractory, from a patient treated with antithyroid drugs. These receptors came from a female donor with Graves disease.

A remark on this clonotype: A read error may explain this, as a much larger clone is one base away. V usage is TRBV6-2 or TRBV6-3 and J usage is TRBJ2-5, with TRBD2 matching over 7 bases. This CDR3 has 17 amino acids. Per the germline V gene, CDR1 is MNHEY and CDR2 is SVGEGT. The CDR3 region is CTSSYSPGGGVGETQYF. The CDR3, as DNA: TGTACCAGCAGTTACTCCCCGGGAGGTGGGGTGGGAGAGACCCAGTACTTC.

This clonotype was counted at least ten times. The gene calls are TRBV12-3 or TRBV12-4 and TRBJ2-5, with a possible D match to TRBD1 (5 bases). This CDR3 region has 16 residues. V lost 7 bases to trimming and J lost 2 bases, with 20 bases between them. The CDR3 sequence: CASTLGAGLRQETQYF. CDR3 DNA: TGTGCCAGCACCTTAGGGGCAGGGTTGAGGCAAGAGACCCAGTACTTC.

J is TRBJ2-1 and V is TRBV20-1, with a weak D call TRBD2 (5 bases). This CDR3 has 15 residues. Trimming cost V 5 bases and J 0 bases, with 14 bases left between them. Per the germline V gene, CDR1 is DFQATT and CDR2 is SNEGSKA (reference sequence). CDR3 region: CSAPLPSGSYNEQFF. Written as DNA, the CDR3 is TGCAGTGCTCCCCTCCCAAGCGGCTCCTACAATGAGCAGTTCTTC.

This clonotype was counted between two and nine times. The chain combines TRBV4-1 with TRBJ1-1; possible D gene TRBD1, 5 bases. The CDR3 runs 15 residues. Germline V gene sequence: CDR1 MGHRA, CDR2 YSYEKL. V gave up 9 bases and J gave up 4 bases, with 21 bases separating them. DNA of the CDR3: TGCGCCAGTAGTAACGGAGGGGAGGGAACCACTGAAGCTTTCTTT. Its translation is CASSNGGEGTTEAFF.

This clonotype appeared a few times. This sequence joins TRBV7-2 and TRBJ1-6, with D unclear. Germline V gives CDR1 SGHTA, CDR2 FQGNSA. Trimming stripped 1 base from V and 10 bases from J, with 8 bases between. The CDR3 is made up of 13 amino acids. CDR3 DNA sequence: TGTGCCAGCAGCTTAGGGGCAAACTCACCCCTCCACTTT. This encodes CASSLGANSPLHF.

In this sample, this clonotype turned up many times. The chain has TRBV28 and TRBJ2-7, with D maybe TRBD1 (5 bases). V was clipped by 5 bases and J by 3 bases, with 11 bases between them. Germline CDR1 reads MDHEN; CDR2 reads SYDVKM. There are 13 residues in the CDR3. The CDR3, as DNA: TGTGCCAGCAGTCAGGACAATCTCTACGAGCAGTACTTC. Protein: CASSQDNLYEQYF.

This clonotype has at least ten counts. The chain uses TRBV28 and TRBJ2-2, with D unresolved. The CDR3 has 13 amino acids. V was shortened by 2 bases and J by 5 bases, with 6 bases between the two germline ends. Looked up from germline, CDR1 is MDHEN and CDR2 is SYDVKM. The CDR3 nucleotides read TGTGCCAGCAGTTTAATCCAGACCGGGGAGCTGTTTTTT. Translation: CASSLIQTGELFF. The full variable domain, completed using reference TRBV28 and TRBJ2-2, is DVKVTQSSRYLVKRTGEKVFLECVQDMDHENMFWYRQDPGLGLRLIYFSYDVKMKEKGDIPEGYSVSREKKERFSLILESASTNQTSMYLCASSLIQTGELFFGEGSRLTVL.